This is a list of T cell receptor beta chains from one sample in a study of cytomegalovirus exposure and HLA in healthy donors. Assay used: immunoSEQ multiplex PCR; TCRdb lists only in-frame clones, some missing. The profile shows about 55,000 clones, around four fifths of them singletons. Sequencing input: PBMCs. The origin of the receptors is a man aged 30-40 years in good health and CMV-seronegative. CDR3s include the opening cysteine and the closing phenylalanine or tryptophan. The order of the fields is clone size, CDR3 length, V gene, J gene, D gene, CDR3 DNA, CDR3 protein. A D gene is named only where the DNA matches it firmly. Some rows have no size entry. The others give once, few or many, or a class for an expanded clone.

>-|14|TRBV6-5|TRBJ2-3|TRBD1
TGTGCCAGCAGACTCGGGACAGGGACAGATACGCAGTATTTT
CASRLGTGTDTQYF
>-|17|TRBV5-6|TRBJ2-1|TRBD2
TGTGCCAGCAGCTCGGGCCCGACTAGCCTTACTTACAATGAGCAGTTCTTC
CASSSGPTSLTYNEQFF
>-|13|TRBV29-1|TRBJ1-5|TRBD1
TGCAGCGTTGAACAGGGGGCCGGGCAGCCCCAGCATTTT
CSVEQGAGQPQHF
>-|14|TRBV19|TRBJ2-3|TRBD2
TGTGCCAGTAGTACCGGACTAGCGGGAGGTACGCAGTATTTT
CASSTGLAGGTQYF
>few|15|TRBV7-3|TRBJ1-1|TRBD1
TGTGCCAGCAGCCCCTCACGGGTAGGACAGGGTGAAGCTTTCTTT
CASSPSRVGQGEAFF
>-|12|TRBV7-2|TRBJ2-1|-
TGTGCCAGCAGCTTTGGGCAGAATGAGCAGTTCTTC
CASSFGQNEQFF
>-|13|TRBV7-2|TRBJ1-1|TRBD1
TGTGCCAGCAGCTCGGGACAGGGGTGGGTAGCTTTCTTT
CASSSGQGWVAFF
>-|14|TRBV7-6|TRBJ2-3|TRBD1
TGTGCCAGCAGCAAACAGGGGAGCACAGATACGCAGTATTTT
CASSKQGSTDTQYF
>-|11|TRBV30|TRBJ1-2|-
TGTGCCTGGAAACAGGGCTATGGCTACACCTTC
CAWKQGYGYTF
>-|14|TRBV10-3|TRBJ2-7|TRBD1
TGTGCCATCAGTGCCCAGGACAGGGCCTACGAGCAGTACTTC
CAISAQDRAYEQYF
>once|15|TRBV7-7|TRBJ2-2|-
TGTGCTAGCAGCCAGACTAGTCTGAGCACCGGGGAGCTGTTTTTT
CASSQTSLSTGELFF
>-|15|TRBV6-6|TRBJ2-7|TRBD1
TGTGCCAGCAGTCTTGGACAGGGGAGGACCTACGAGCAGTACTTC
CASSLGQGRTYEQYF
>-|18|TRBV28|TRBJ2-1|TRBD1
TGTGCCAGCAGTACCCCTACGCCGGGACAGGGGGCGAGGAATGAGCAGTTCTTC
CASSTPTPGQGARNEQFF
>once|19|TRBV10-1|TRBJ2-3|TRBD2
TGCGCCAGCAGTGAGGGGAGACTAGCGGTCCTTGGGGGGTATGATACGCAGTATTTT
CASSEGRLAVLGGYDTQYF
>-|16|TRBV7-2|TRBJ2-7|TRBD2
TGTGCCAGCAGCTTCGGGACTAGCGGGCGCTCCTACGAGCAGTACTTC
CASSFGTSGRSYEQYF
>-|14|TRBV5-6|TRBJ2-7|TRBD2
TGTGCCAGCAGCTTGCCCGGGAGGGCCTACGAGCAGTACTTC
CASSLPGRAYEQYF
>-|16|TRBV5-1|TRBJ2-5|-
TGCGCCAGCAGCTTGCGGATTACAACGGGGTCAGAGACCCAGTACTTC
CASSLRITTGSETQYF
>-|13|TRBV6-5|TRBJ2-2|TRBD2
TGTGCCAGCAGGAGCGGGAGGGTCGGGGAGCTGTTTTTT
CASRSGRVGELFF
>-|18|TRBV28|TRBJ2-3|TRBD2
TGTGCCAGCAGTCCGGTTGGGATTGGAGCGGGGGTATCAGATACGCAGTATTTT
CASSPVGIGAGVSDTQYF
>-|13|TRBV4-1|TRBJ2-7|-
TGCGCCAGCAGCCTACGGCAGGGCTACGAGCAGTACTTC
CASSLRQGYEQYF
>-|12|TRBV18|TRBJ2-1|TRBD1
TGTGCCAGTGGGACAGGGTACAATGAGCAGTTCTTC
CASGTGYNEQFF
>-|14|TRBV2|TRBJ1-5|-
TGTGCCAGCAGTAGGGGGAATAGCAATCAGCCCCAGCATTTT
CASSRGNSNQPQHF
>-|13|TRBV6-1|TRBJ2-7|-
TGTGCCAGCAGAGACACCCCCTCTCTAGAGCAGTACTTC
CASRDTPSLEQYF
>-|16|TRBV7-9|TRBJ2-3|-
TGTGCCAGCAGCATAGGTGGGGGGTACCCCACAGATACGCAGTATTTT
CASSIGGGYPTDTQYF
>-|13|TRBV6-1|TRBJ1-2|TRBD1
TGTGCCAGCAGGCGCACAGGGGTCTATGGCTACACCTTC
CASRRTGVYGYTF
>-|14|TRBV6-5|TRBJ1-2|-
TGTGCCAGCAGTTACGGTGCGGGGTCGGGGGGCTACACCTTC
CASSYGAGSGGYTF
>-|15|TRBV5-4|TRBJ2-7|TRBD1
TGTGCCAGCAGCTTGGCAGGGGGCTCAGCCTACGAGCAGTACTTC
CASSLAGGSAYEQYF
>-|16|TRBV19|TRBJ2-5|TRBD1
TGTGCCAGTAGTATCCTCCCGGGACAGGGAAAAGAGACCCAGTACTTC
CASSILPGQGKETQYF
>-|13|TRBV30|TRBJ1-2|TRBD1
TGTGCCTGGAGGGGACAGGGGAGAGATGGCTACACCTTC
CAWRGQGRDGYTF
>-|16|TRBV4-1|TRBJ1-5|-
TGCGCCAGCAGCCCCCGGTGGAGCGGGAGCAATCAGCCCCAGCATTTT
CASSPRWSGSNQPQHF
>once|14|TRBV10-3|TRBJ2-7|-
TGTGCCATCAGTGAGTCGGCAGGCCCCTACGAGCAGTACTTC
CAISESAGPYEQYF
>-|17|TRBV28|TRBJ2-7|TRBD1
TGTGCCAGCAGTCCTTGGACAGGGTCACACTACTACTACGAGCAGTACTTC
CASSPWTGSHYYYEQYF
>-|16|TRBV19|TRBJ1-5|-
TGTGCCAGCGGCTCAGGGGCCCCGAATAGCAATCAGCCCCAGCATTTT
CASGSGAPNSNQPQHF
>-|16|TRBV10-1|TRBJ1-5|TRBD1
TGCGCCACCGAGAATGACAGGGGTGATGGCAATCAGCCCCAGCATTTT
CATENDRGDGNQPQHF
>-|15|TRBV2|TRBJ1-2|TRBD1
TGTGCCACCCGAGAGGGGACAGTAGCTAACTATGGCTACACCTTC
CATREGTVANYGYTF
>-|15|TRBV15|TRBJ1-1|TRBD1
TGTGCCACCAGCAGATTGGACAGGTTACACACTGAAGCTTTCTTT
CATSRLDRLHTEAFF
>once|14|TRBV6-5|TRBJ2-1|-
TGTGCCAGCAGTTACCGGGGAACGAACAATGAGCAGTTCTTC
CASSYRGTNNEQFF
>few|14|TRBV6-1|TRBJ1-2|TRBD1
TGTGCCAGCAGTGAAGCGACAGGGCTTTATGGCTACACCTTC
CASSEATGLYGYTF
>-|14|TRBV15|TRBJ2-7|TRBD1
TGTGCCACCAGAGGGACAGGGGACCCACCCGAGCAGTACTTC
CATRGTGDPPEQYF
>once|16|TRBV6-6|TRBJ2-1|-
TGTGCCAGCAGTTACTACGGGACAAATTCATACAATGAGCAGTTCTTC
CASSYYGTNSYNEQFF
>-|13|TRBV27|TRBJ2-2|-
TGTGCCACCACGGGAGCAGCCACCGGGGAGCTGTTTTTT
CATTGAATGELFF
>-|14|TRBV27|TRBJ1-4|TRBD1
TGTGCCAGCAGTCCGCGGACAGGGTTGGGAAAACTGTTTTTT
CASSPRTGLGKLFF
>-|16|TRBV6-5|TRBJ1-2|TRBD1
TGTGCCAGCAGTTACAACAGGGGGGCATCTAACTATGGCTACACCTTC
CASSYNRGASNYGYTF
>-|12|TRBV6-5|TRBJ1-2|-
TGTGCCAGCAGTTACTCGACAGGTGGCTACACCTTC
CASSYSTGGYTF
>-|16|TRBV18|TRBJ1-2|-
TGTGCCAGCTCACCACCCAGGGCAGAAAAAAACTATGGCTACACCTTC
CASSPPRAEKNYGYTF
>-|13|TRBV2|TRBJ2-7|-
TGTGCCAGCAGGAGGGCGGAAACCTACGAGCAGTACTTC
CASRRAETYEQYF
>-|14|TRBV28|TRBJ1-2|-
TGTGCCAGCAGTTTGTCAGACAGCTACTATGGCTACACCTTC
CASSLSDSYYGYTF
>-|15|TRBV7-9|TRBJ2-7|-
TGTGCCAGCAGCTTGGCCCCCCCTCGGGAATACGAGCAGTACTTC
CASSLAPPREYEQYF
>-|14|TRBV18|TRBJ1-1|-
TGTGCCAGCTCACCGGGGCAGGGCCCCACTGAAGCTTTCTTT
CASSPGQGPTEAFF
>-|11|TRBV20-1|TRBJ1-2|-
TGCAGTGCTGGTGACGGGAGGGGCTACACCTTC
CSAGDGRGYTF
>-|15|TRBV27|TRBJ1-3|TRBD1
TGTGCCAGCAGTGAAAGGACAGGGATAGGAAACACCATATATTTT
CASSERTGIGNTIYF
>-|17|TRBV7-9|TRBJ2-5|-
TGTGCCAGCAGCTTAGCTAGAGGTTACTGGTCTCAAGAGACCCAGTACTTC
CASSLARGYWSQETQYF
>-|17|TRBV27|TRBJ1-2|TRBD1
TGTGCCAGCAGTTTTAGCCCCAAACGACAGGGCCTCTATGGCTACACCTTC
CASSFSPKRQGLYGYTF
>-|16|TRBV5-6|TRBJ1-4|-
TGTGCCAGCAGCTTGCGGGCGGGCGGATGGAATGAAAAACTGTTTTTT
CASSLRAGGWNEKLFF
>-|17|TRBV5-1|TRBJ2-2|-
TGCGCCAGCAGCCCGGGAGCCGGGGATATTAACCCCGGGGAGCTGTTTTTT
CASSPGAGDINPGELFF
>-|12|TRBV15|TRBJ1-1|-
TGTGCCACCAGCAGAGTCGAGGATGAAGCTTTCTTT
CATSRVEDEAFF